The following is a T cell receptor beta chain sequence with its context. Its antigen remains unidentified. No qualities accompany the bases; no much larger clone lies one base away. This entry comes from a study of blood T cell repertoires in COVID-19 (dated by TCRdb to the early 2020s). Study-level background: Samples from collaborators originated in the United States, Italy and Spain and spanned both the acute and convalescent phases of COVID-19. Samples were obtained from the ongoing ImmuneRACE study (first 160 participants) and from 1,254 subjects provided by 6 global collaborators. Where available, HLA class I and class II types were taken from metadata supplied by the sample provider and were not determined by assay-based typing. A de-identified subject ID, COVID-19 status, age in years and sex were almost always included in the sample metadata. Deeply sampled blood TCRbeta repertoires from subjects exposed to, actively infected with, or recovered from COVID-19 were included in the dataset. The repertoires were released in a freely available public database meant as a resource for research on the immune response to SARS-CoV-2. The prospective study material was composed of cDNA or gDNA derived from T cells, B-cell-depleted T cells, or PBMCs.

The immunoSEQ Assay, a bias-controlled multiplex PCR, was used to amplify TCRbeta CDR3 regions from genomic DNA. The authors' pipeline ran thus. The number of nucleated cells in each sample was estimated by amplification of reference gene primers within the assay. To quantify the absolute abundance of each unique TCRbeta CDR3 rearrangement, sequence reads were collapsed and filtered. For each sample, productive Simpson clonality was calculated as the square root of Simpson's diversity index across productive rearrangements. TCRdb took this table from immuneACCESS and kept in-frame rearrangements with V and J called. Such tables lack part of the clones; where checked against another copy, unresolved V genes explain under half of the gap, and the rest is unexplained. The DNA gave D and trimming, while V, J and clone size come from that table. This sample is represented by 60,000 or so clones; around 87% of them were singletons. Clones ranked in the top ten supply 10% to 15% of the sample.

V sheds 6 bases and J sheds 3 bases, leaving 15 bases between their ends. CDR3 length: 15 amino acids, cysteine to phenylalanine. The retained sequence is limited to the CDR3, 45 bases, with the frame set at the first base. Via the germline V gene, CDR1 is SNHLY and CDR2 FYNNEI. Whole blood was collected in K2EDTA tubes by collaborating institutions according to the institutions' own protocols. For TCRbeta analysis, collaborator samples were shipped as frozen whole blood, as isolated PBMCs, or as DNA extracted from either sample type. Beyond this particular receptor, the publication reports: How much clinical and demographic metadata was included differed by source and by participant, and the metadata was provided uncurated.

The sample was peripheral blood. The chain joins TRBV2 to TRBJ1-5; no confident D gene assignment can be made. The clonotype was recovered from a man aged 55 to 70 with active COVID-19. The DNA reads TGTGCCAGCAGGGGAGAGGGTTTAAACAATCAGCCCCAGCATTTT. Its product reads: CASRGEGLNNQPQHF.